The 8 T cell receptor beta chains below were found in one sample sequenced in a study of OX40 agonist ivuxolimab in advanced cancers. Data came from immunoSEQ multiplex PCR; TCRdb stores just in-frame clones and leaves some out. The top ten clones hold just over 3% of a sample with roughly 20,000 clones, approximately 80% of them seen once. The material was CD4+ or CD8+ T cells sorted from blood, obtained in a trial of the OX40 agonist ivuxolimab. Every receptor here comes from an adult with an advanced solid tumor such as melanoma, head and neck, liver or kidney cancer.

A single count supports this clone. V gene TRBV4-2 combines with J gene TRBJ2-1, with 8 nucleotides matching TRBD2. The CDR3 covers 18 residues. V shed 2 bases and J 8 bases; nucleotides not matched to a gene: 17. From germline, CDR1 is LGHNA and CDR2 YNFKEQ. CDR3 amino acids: CASSQPSPAGDWVYEQFF. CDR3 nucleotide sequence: TGTGCCAGCAGCCAACCCAGCCCAGCGGGAGATTGGGTGTATGAGCAGTTCTTC.

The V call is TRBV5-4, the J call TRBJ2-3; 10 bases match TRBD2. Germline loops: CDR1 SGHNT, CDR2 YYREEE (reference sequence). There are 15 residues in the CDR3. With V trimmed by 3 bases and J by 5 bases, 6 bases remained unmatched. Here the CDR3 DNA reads TGTGCCAGCAGCTCGAGCGGGGGGGCCGGAGATACGCAGTATTTT. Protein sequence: CASSSSGGAGDTQYF.

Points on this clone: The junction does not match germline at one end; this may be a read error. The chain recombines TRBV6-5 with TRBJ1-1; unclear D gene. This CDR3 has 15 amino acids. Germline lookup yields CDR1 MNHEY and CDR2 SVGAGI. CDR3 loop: CASSYSMAVNTGAFF. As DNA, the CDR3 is TGTGCCAGCAGTTACTCGATGGCGGTGAACACTGGAGCTTTCTTT.

For the CDR3, the DNA is TGTGCCAGCAGACCGACAGGCCCCCGCTTCTCCGGAAACACCATATATTTT. The encoded protein is CASRPTGPRFSGNTIYF. The V call is TRBV2, the J call TRBJ1-3; D possibly corresponds to TRBD1 (6 bases). V shed 6 bases and J shed 4 bases, with 22 bases lying between them. Germline CDR1 reads SNHLY; CDR2 reads FYNNEI. The CDR3 has 17 amino acids.

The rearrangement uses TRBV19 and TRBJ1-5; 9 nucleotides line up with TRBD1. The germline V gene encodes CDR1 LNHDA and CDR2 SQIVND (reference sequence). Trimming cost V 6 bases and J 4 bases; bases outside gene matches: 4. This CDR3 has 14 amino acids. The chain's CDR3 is CASRKDRGNQPQHF. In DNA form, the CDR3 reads TGTGCCAGTAGAAAAGACAGGGGGAATCAGCCCCAGCATTTT.

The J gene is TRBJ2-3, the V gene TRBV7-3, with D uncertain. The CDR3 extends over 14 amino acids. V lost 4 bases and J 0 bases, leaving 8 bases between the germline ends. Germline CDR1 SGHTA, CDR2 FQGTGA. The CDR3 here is CASSSVPSTDTQYF. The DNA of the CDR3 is TGTGCCAGCAGCTCCGTCCCTAGCACAGATACGCAGTATTTT.

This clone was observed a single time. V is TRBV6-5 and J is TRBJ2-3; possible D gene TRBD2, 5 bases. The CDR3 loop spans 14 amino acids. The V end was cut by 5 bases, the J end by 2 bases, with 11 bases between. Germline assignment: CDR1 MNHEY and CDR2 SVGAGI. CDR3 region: CASSPATITDTQYF. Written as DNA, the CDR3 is TGTGCCAGCAGTCCCGCGACTATCACAGATACGCAGTATTTT.

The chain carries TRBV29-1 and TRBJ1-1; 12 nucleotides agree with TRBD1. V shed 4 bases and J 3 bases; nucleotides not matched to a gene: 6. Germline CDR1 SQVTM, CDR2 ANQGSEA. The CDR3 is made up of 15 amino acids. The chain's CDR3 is CSVGGTGGRDTEAFF. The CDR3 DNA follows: TGCAGCGTTGGTGGGACAGGGGGCCGGGACACTGAAGCTTTCTTT.